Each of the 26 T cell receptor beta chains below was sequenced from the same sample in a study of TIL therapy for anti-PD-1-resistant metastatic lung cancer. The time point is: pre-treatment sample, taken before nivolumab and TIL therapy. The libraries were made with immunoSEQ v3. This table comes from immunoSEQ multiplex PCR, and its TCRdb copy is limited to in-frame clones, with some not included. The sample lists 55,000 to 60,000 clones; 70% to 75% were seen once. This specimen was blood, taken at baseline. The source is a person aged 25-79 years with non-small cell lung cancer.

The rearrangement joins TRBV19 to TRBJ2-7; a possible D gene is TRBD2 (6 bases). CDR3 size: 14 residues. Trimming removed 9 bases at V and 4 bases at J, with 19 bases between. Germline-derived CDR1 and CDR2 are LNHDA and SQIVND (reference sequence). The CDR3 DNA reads TGTGCCAGGGCCATGGGGACGGGAGTGTACGAGCAGTACTTC. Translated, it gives CARAMGTGVYEQYF.

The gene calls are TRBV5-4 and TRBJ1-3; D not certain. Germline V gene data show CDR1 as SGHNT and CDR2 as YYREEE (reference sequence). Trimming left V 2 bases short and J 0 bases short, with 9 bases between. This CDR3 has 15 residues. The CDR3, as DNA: TGTGCCAGCAGCTTTAGTAGTGGCTCTGGAAACACCATATATTTT. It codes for CASSFSSGSGNTIYF.

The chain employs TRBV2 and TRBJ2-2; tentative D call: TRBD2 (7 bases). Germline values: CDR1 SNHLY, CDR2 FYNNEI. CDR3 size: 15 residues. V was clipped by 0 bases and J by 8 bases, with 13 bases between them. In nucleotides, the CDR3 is TGTGCCAGCAGTGAAGCGGGGGGGCTACCTGGGGAGCTGTTTTTT. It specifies CASSEAGGLPGELFF.

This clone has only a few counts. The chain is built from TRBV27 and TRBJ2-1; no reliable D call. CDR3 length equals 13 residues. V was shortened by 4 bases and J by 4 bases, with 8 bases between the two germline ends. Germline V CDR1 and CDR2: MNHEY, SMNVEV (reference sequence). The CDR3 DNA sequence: TGTGCCAGCAGTTATGGGGTATACAATGAGCAGTTCTTC. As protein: CASSYGVYNEQFF.

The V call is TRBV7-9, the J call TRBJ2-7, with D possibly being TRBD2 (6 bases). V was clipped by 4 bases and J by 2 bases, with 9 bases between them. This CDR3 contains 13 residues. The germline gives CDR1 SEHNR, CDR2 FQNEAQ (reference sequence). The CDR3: CASSSGLPYEQYF. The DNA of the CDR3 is TGTGCCAGCAGCTCGGGACTCCCCTACGAGCAGTACTTC.

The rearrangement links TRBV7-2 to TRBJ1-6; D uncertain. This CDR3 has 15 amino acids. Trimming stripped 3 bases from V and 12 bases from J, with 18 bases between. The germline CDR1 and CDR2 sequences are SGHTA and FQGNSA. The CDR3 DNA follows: TGTGCCAGCAGCTTTACCGGGAGCCAACGGGAACCCCTCCACTTT. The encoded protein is CASSFTGSQREPLHF.

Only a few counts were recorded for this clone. In nucleotides, the CDR3 is TGTGCCAGCAGCTCGGGACAGGTGATCTACGAGCAGTACTTC. This sequence encodes CASSSGQVIYEQYF. V is TRBV7-9 and J is TRBJ2-7; TRBD1 matches at 8 bases. CDR1 and CDR2 from the germline V gene are SEHNR and FQNEAQ (reference sequence). The V gene end was trimmed by 4 bases and the J gene end by 3 bases; junction bases not matched to a gene: 5. This CDR3 comprises 14 residues.

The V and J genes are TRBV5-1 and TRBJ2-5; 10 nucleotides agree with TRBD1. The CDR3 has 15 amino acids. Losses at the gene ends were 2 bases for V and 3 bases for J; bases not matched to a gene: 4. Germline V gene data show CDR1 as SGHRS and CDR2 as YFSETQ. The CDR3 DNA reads TGCGCCAGCAGCTTCTTGACAGGGGGCGAAGAGACCCAGTACTTC. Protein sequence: CASSFLTGGEETQYF.

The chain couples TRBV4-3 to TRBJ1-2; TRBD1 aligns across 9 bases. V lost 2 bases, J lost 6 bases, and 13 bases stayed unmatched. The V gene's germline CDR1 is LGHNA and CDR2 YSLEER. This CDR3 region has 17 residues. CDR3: CASSQSSTGGDGDGYTF. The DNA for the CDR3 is TGCGCCAGCAGCCAATCATCCACAGGGGGCGATGGGGATGGCTACACCTTC.

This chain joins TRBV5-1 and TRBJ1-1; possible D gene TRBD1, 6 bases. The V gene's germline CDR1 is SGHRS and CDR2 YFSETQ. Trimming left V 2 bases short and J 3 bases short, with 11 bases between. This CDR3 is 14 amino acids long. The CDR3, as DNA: TGCGCCAGCAGCTTACAGGGCATGGACACTGAAGCTTTCTTT. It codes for CASSLQGMDTEAFF.

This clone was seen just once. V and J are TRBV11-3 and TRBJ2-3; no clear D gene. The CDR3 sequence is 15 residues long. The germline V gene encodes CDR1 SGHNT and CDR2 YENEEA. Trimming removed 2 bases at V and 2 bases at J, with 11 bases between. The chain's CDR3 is CASSLQQPNTDTQYF. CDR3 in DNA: TGTGCCAGCAGCTTACAACAGCCAAACACAGATACGCAGTATTTT.

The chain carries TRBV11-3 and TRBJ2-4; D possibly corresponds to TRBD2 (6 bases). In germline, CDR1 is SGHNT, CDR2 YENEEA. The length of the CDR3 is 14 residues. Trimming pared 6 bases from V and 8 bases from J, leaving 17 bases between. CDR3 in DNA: TGTGCCAGCAGTTTTCGTCGTACGGGAGACATTCAGTACTTC. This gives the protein CASSFRRTGDIQYF.

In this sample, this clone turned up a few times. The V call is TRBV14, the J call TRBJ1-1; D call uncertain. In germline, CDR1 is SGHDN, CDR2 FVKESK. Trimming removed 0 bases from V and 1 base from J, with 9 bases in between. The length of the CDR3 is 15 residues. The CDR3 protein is CASSQDAGGNTEAFF. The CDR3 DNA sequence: TGTGCCAGCAGCCAAGATGCAGGCGGGAACACTGAAGCTTTCTTT.

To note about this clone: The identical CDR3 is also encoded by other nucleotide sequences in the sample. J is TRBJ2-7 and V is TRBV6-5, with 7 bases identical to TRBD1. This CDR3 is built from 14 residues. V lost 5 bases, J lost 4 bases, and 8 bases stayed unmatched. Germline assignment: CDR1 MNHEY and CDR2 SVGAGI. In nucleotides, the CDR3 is TGTGCCAGCAGTCGACAGGGTGGGAGTTACGAGCAGTACTTC. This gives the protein CASSRQGGSYEQYF.

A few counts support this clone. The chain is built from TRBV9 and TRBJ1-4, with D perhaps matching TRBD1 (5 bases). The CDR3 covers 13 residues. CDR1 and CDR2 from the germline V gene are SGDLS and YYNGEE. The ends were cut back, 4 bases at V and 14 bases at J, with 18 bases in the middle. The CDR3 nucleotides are TGTGCCAGCAGCCCAGTTGGGGCCACGGGGCTGTTTTTT. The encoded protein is CASSPVGATGLFF.

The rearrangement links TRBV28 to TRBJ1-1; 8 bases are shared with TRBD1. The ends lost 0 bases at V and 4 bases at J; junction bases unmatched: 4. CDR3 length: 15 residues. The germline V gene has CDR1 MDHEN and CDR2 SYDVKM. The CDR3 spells CASSLWMQGATEAFF. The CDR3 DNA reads TGTGCCAGCAGTTTATGGATGCAGGGGGCCACTGAAGCTTTCTTT.

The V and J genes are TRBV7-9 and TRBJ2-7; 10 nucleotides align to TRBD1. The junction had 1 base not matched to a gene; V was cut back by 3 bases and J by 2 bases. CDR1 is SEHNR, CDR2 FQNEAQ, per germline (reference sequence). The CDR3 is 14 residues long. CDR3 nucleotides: TGTGCCAGCAGCTTTGGGACAGGGGCCTACGAGCAGTACTTC. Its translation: CASSFGTGAYEQYF. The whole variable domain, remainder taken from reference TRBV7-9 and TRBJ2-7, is DTGVSQNPRHKITKRGQNVTFRCDPISEHNRLYWYRQTLGQGPEFLTYFQNEAQLEKSRLLSDRFSAERPKGSFSTLEIQRTEQGDSAMYLCASSFGTGAYEQYFGPGTRLTVT.

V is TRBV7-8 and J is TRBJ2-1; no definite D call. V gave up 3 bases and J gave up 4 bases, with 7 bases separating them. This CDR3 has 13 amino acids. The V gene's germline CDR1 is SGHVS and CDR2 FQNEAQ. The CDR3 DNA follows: TGTGCCAGCAGCTTTCAAAGTTACAATGAGCAGTTCTTC. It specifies CASSFQSYNEQFF.

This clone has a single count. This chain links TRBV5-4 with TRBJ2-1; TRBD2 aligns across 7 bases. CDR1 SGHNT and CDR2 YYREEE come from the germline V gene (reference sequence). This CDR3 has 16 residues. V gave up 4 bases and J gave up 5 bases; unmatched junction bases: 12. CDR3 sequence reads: CASSPLGGRVDNEQFF. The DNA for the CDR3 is TGTGCCAGCAGCCCCTTAGGCGGGAGAGTAGACAATGAGCAGTTCTTC.

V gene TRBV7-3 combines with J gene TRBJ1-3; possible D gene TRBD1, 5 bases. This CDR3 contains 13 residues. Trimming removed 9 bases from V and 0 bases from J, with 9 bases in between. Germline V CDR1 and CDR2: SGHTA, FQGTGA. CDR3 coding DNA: TGTGCCAGTACTCAGGGCTCTGGAAACACCATATATTTT. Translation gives CASTQGSGNTIYF.

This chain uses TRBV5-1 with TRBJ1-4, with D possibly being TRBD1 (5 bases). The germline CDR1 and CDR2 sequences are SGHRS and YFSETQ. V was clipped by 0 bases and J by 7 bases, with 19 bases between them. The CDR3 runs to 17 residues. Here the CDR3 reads CASSLAPLQGQSEKLFF. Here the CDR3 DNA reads TGCGCCAGCAGCTTGGCCCCTTTGCAGGGTCAGAGTGAAAAACTGTTTTTT.

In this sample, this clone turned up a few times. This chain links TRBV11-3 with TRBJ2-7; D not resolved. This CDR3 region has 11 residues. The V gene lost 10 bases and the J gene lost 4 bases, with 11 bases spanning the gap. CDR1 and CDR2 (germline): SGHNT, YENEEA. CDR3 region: CATSASYEQYF. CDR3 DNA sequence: TGTGCCACCTCAGCTTCTTACGAGCAGTACTTC.

The CDR3 region has the DNA TGCGCCAGCGCCGGACAGCCTTCAACTAATGAAAAACTGTTTTTT. Amino acid sequence: CASAGQPSTNEKLFF. The chain employs TRBV5-1 and TRBJ1-4; perhaps TRBD1 as D (6 bases). This CDR3 contains 15 residues. Germline values: CDR1 SGHRS, CDR2 YFSETQ. V lost 7 bases and J lost 0, with 13 bases in between.

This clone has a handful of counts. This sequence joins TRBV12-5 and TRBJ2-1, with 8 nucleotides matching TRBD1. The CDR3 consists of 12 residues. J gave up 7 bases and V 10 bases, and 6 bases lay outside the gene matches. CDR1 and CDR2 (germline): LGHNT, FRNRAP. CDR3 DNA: TGTGCTACCGGGACAGGTTGGAATGAGCAGTTCTTC. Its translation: CATGTGWNEQFF.

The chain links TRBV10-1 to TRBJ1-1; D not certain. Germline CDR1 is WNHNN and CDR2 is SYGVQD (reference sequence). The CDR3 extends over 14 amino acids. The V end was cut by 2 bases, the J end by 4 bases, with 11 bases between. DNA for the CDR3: TGCGCCAGCAGTGAGGAGACGGGGATCACTGAAGCTTTCTTT. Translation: CASSEETGITEAFF.

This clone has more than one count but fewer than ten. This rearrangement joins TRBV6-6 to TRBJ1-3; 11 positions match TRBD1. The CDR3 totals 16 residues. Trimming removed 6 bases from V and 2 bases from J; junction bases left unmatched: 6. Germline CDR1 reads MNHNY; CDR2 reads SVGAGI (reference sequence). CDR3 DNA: TGTGCCAGCAGCCGGACAGGGGGCGAAACTGGAAACACCATATATTTT. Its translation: CASSRTGGETGNTIYF.